Sequencing of this TCR beta chain was carried out in a study of blood T cell repertoires in COVID-19. Only in-frame clones appear in the TCRdb table, and some are missing; sequencing was by immunoSEQ multiplex PCR. The table has over 100,000 clones, roughly 83% seen once; the top ten hold approximately 0.76%. This CDR3 has 15 residues. Trimming cost V 6 bases and J 3 bases; bases outside gene matches: 8. Per the germline V gene, CDR1 is MDHEN and CDR2 is SYDVKM. This chain joins TRBV28 and TRBJ1-2; 9 nucleotides agree with TRBD1. The sequencing input was peripheral blood. The sequence came from a woman in her seventies with acute or convalescent COVID-19. DNA of the CDR3: TGTGCCAGCAGCTCACAGGGGGCGGGTTACTATGGCTACACCTTC. Translation gives CASSSQGAGYYGYTF.